This TCR beta chain stems from a study of response to subunit inactivated influenza vaccine. General observations from the study: Seasonal influenza vaccination, on each occasion, was suggested by the authors to recruit few new T cells.

TCRdb reprocessed the RT-PCR reads via MiXCR and lists one record per CDR3 protein. The repertoire includes 500,000 to 600,000 distinct CDR3 sequences, more than 15% of them detected once, and 3% to 3.5% sits in the top ten. After removal of 0 bases from V and 2 bases from J, the junction contained 10 bases not matched to a gene. The CDR3 has 18 residues. Germline-derived CDR1 and CDR2 are KGHSH and LQKENI. As regards this clonotype: The antigen is not known.

V is TRBV18 and J is TRBJ2-1, with 7 bases matching TRBD1. The TCR originated in a man between 45 and 75 years old who received an inactivated influenza vaccine. Material: CD4+ T cells sorted from PBMCs, obtained around 2 years after vaccination. In nucleotides, the CDR3 is TGTGCCAGCTCACCACCGCGGGCAACAGGGGCCCCCTACAATGAGCAGTTCTTC. This translates into CASSPPRATGAPYNEQFF.